This T cell receptor (beta chain) emerged from a study of shared T cell receptors in the human thymus. Using immunoSEQ multiplex PCR, the repertoire was profiled, and TCRdb retains in-frame clones only, with some absent. The sample has about 610,000 clones; around 89% are singletons. The CDR3 consists of 13 residues. V shed 9 bases and J shed 8 bases, with 19 bases lying between them. CDR1 and CDR2 (germline): MNHNS, SASEGT. The same sample was also used in a study of human thymus T cells. That source reports: Serving as donors were healthy Finnish infants, each of whom was having open corrective surgery for congenital heart defects. From resections taken during corrective heart surgery, the thymus tissue was obtained. There appeared to be biased usage of V and J genes in thymic and blood repertoires.

The TCR comes from a boy under three years old with a congenital heart defect. The specimen sequenced was thymocytes. The chain is built from TRBV6-1 and TRBJ1-2; maybe TRBD1 (6 bases). CDR3 DNA: TGTGCCAGTGGGACAAACCTAACTATCGGCTACACCTTC. This encodes CASGTNLTIGYTF.